The 30 T cell receptor beta chains reported below all come from one sample, sequenced in a study of cytomegalovirus exposure and HLA in healthy donors. Clones were read by immunoSEQ multiplex PCR, and TCRdb kept only the in-frame ones, dropping some. The table shows 150,000 to 200,000 clones, with about 81% occurring only once. Sequencing was done on a sample of PBMCs. These receptors were collected from a woman aged 25 to 39 in good health and CMV-seronegative.

The chain recombines TRBV2 with TRBJ2-2; D unclear. Germline V gene data show CDR1 as SNHLY and CDR2 as FYNNEI. The CDR3 length is 12 residues. V lost 7 bases, J lost 3 bases, and 6 bases lay in between. The DNA for the CDR3 is TGTGCCAGCAACTTAGACACCGGGGAGCTGTTTTTT. Translating gives CASNLDTGELFF.

This chain joins TRBV30 and TRBJ1-3; D possibly corresponds to TRBD1 (5 bases). V dropped 4 bases and J dropped 8 bases, with 15 bases sitting between them. The CDR3 is made up of 13 amino acids. Germline V lookup: CDR1 GTSNPN, CDR2 SVGIG (reference sequence). CDR3 loop: CAWNLRGGDTIYF. The CDR3 DNA reads TGTGCCTGGAATCTGAGGGGAGGGGACACCATATATTTT.

This chain joins TRBV9 and TRBJ2-6, with unresolved D. Trimming cost V 4 bases and J 2 bases, with 10 bases left between them. Per the germline V gene, CDR1 is SGDLS and CDR2 is YYNGEE. This CDR3 comprises 15 residues. The CDR3, as DNA: TGTGCCAGCAGCCCTGTACAAGCTGGGGCCAACGTCCTGACTTTC. It is translated as CASSPVQAGANVLTF.

The genes are TRBV27 and TRBJ2-4, with D tentatively TRBD2 (7 bases). The germline CDR1 and CDR2 sequences are MNHEY and SMNVEV (reference sequence). The CDR3 has 14 amino acids. Trimming left V 3 bases short and J 6 bases short, with 12 bases between. Here the CDR3 reads CASSFGGLGNIQYF. The CDR3, as DNA: TGTGCCAGCAGTTTCGGGGGGCTAGGAAACATTCAGTACTTC.

The chain is built from TRBV6-5 and TRBJ1-3, with D hard to call. V dropped 0 bases and J dropped 4 bases, with 13 bases sitting between them. The CDR3 length is 16 residues. The germline V gene encodes CDR1 MNHEY and CDR2 SVGAGI. CDR3 residues: CASSYSWTPGGNTIYF. Here the CDR3 DNA reads TGTGCCAGCAGTTACTCTTGGACGCCGGGAGGAAACACCATATATTTT.

The chain uses TRBV12-2 and TRBJ1-4. TRBV12-2 counts as a pseudogene. There are 22 residues in the CDR3. CDR3 DNA sequence: TGTGCAAGTCGCTTAATGCCGAAGGGTCAGACAAGGCGGGAGGCAACTAATGAAAAACTGTTTTTT. It translates to CASRLMPKGQTRREATNEKLFF.

The sample holds one count of this clone. V is TRBV5-1 and J is TRBJ2-2, with TRBD1 matching over 11 bases. Trimming removed 2 bases from V and 6 bases from J; junction bases left unmatched: 9. Germline assignment: CDR1 SGHRS and CDR2 YFSETQ. The CDR3 consists of 17 residues. For the CDR3, the DNA is TGCGCCAGCAGCTTAAACCTCGGACAGGGGGCGTCCGGGGAGCTGTTTTTT. Translation: CASSLNLGQGASGELFF.

V is TRBV5-1 and J is TRBJ2-1; TRBD2 matches at 9 bases. Germline CDR1 SGHRS, CDR2 YFSETQ. The CDR3 is made up of 16 amino acids. V lost 4 bases, J lost 6 bases, and 11 bases stayed unmatched. The CDR3 spells CASSPELGLATNEQFF. In DNA form, the CDR3 reads TGCGCCAGCAGCCCCGAACTGGGACTAGCCACCAATGAGCAGTTCTTC.

This chain joins TRBV6-5 and TRBJ2-3; unclear D gene. Germline lookup yields CDR1 MNHEY and CDR2 SVGAGI. The CDR3 has 13 amino acids. V was shortened by 4 bases and J by 1 base, with 6 bases between the two germline ends. This CDR3 is CASSFEGTDTQYF. CDR3 coding DNA: TGTGCCAGCAGTTTCGAGGGCACAGATACGCAGTATTTT.

The chain links TRBV30 to TRBJ1-4, with TRBD1 as a possible D gene (5 bases). The CDR3 loop spans 13 amino acids. With 3 bases removed from V and 6 bases from J, the gap between germline ends came to 11 bases. Germline V CDR1 and CDR2: GTSNPN, SVGIG (reference sequence). CDR3 nucleotide sequence: TGTGCCTGGAGCCACGGGGGGTATGAAAAACTGTTTTTT. Translated: CAWSHGGYEKLFF.

The rearrangement uses TRBV29-1 and TRBJ2-1; D possibly corresponds to TRBD2 (6 bases). The CDR3 is made up of 15 amino acids. Looked up from germline, CDR1 is SQVTM and CDR2 is ANQGSEA. Trimming took 3 bases from V and 5 from J, leaving 17 bases between them. CDR3 nucleotides: TGCAGCGTTGACGGGGGTCACCGAATCGACAATGAGCAGTTCTTC. Amino acid sequence: CSVDGGHRIDNEQFF.

The V call is TRBV5-1, the J call TRBJ2-3; 7 bases fit TRBD2. Germline CDR1 reads SGHRS; CDR2 reads YFSETQ. The trim removed 4 bases at V and 4 bases at J, leaving 15 bases unmatched. This CDR3 region has 17 residues. The CDR3 region has the DNA TGCGCCAGCAGCCGGGCCCAGGATGCGGGAGAACCAGATACGCAGTATTTT. This codes for CASSRAQDAGEPDTQYF. Using reference TRBV5-1 and TRBJ2-3 for the parts outside the CDR3, the full variable domain is KAGVTQTPRYLIKTRGQQVTLSCSPISGHRSVSWYQQTPGQGLQFLFEYFSETQRNKGNFPGRFSGRQFSNSRSEMNVSTLELGDSALYLCASSRAQDAGEPDTQYFGPGTRLTVL.

This chain uses TRBV5-1 with TRBJ2-7; a possible D gene is TRBD1 (6 bases). Per germline, CDR1 SGHRS and CDR2 YFSETQ. V shed 0 bases and J shed 2 bases, with 9 bases lying between them. The CDR3 sequence is 14 residues long. The chain's CDR3 is CASSLARGPYEQYF. The CDR3 coding sequence is TGCGCCAGCAGCTTGGCCAGGGGTCCCTACGAGCAGTACTTC. The full variable domain, completed using reference TRBV5-1 and TRBJ2-7, is KAGVTQTPRYLIKTRGQQVTLSCSPISGHRSVSWYQQTPGQGLQFLFEYFSETQRNKGNFPGRFSGRQFSNSRSEMNVSTLELGDSALYLCASSLARGPYEQYFGPGTRLTVT.

The CDR3 DNA follows: TGCGCCAGCAGCCAGCGAACAGGGTCCTGGGGCCTATACACCTTC. Translating it yields CASSQRTGSWGLYTF. The chain uses TRBV4-1 and TRBJ1-2, with D possibly being TRBD1 (6 bases). CDR3 length: 15 amino acids. From germline, CDR1 is MGHRA and CDR2 YSYEKL. V gave up 3 bases and J gave up 11 bases, with 22 bases separating them.

V is TRBV6-5 and J is TRBJ1-1; 7 bases are a match to TRBD1. V lost 6 bases, J lost 1 base, and 5 bases stayed unmatched. From germline, CDR1 is MNHEY and CDR2 SVGAGI. The CDR3 runs to 14 residues. The CDR3 region is CASRGDSRNTEAFF. The CDR3 bases are TGTGCCAGCAGAGGGGACAGTCGGAACACTGAAGCTTTCTTT.

V is TRBV6-1 and J is TRBJ1-4, with no clear D. Trimming cost V 7 bases and J 6 bases, with 15 bases left between them. The CDR3 has 14 amino acids. Per the germline V gene, CDR1 is MNHNS and CDR2 is SASEGT. The CDR3 protein is CASKDITSDEKLFF. CDR3 DNA: TGTGCCAGCAAAGACATAACCTCCGATGAAAAACTGTTTTTT.

The chain has TRBV6-5 and TRBJ1-4, with 9 nucleotides matching TRBD1. The CDR3 runs to 16 residues. Unmatched junction bases numbered 9, after V lost 2 bases and J lost 8 bases. Germline assignment: CDR1 MNHEY and CDR2 SVGAGI. The CDR3 region has the DNA TGTGCCAGCAGTTACGGATCGGGACAGGGTAACGAAAAACTGTTTTTT. Protein: CASSYGSGQGNEKLFF.

This chain uses TRBV5-4 with TRBJ2-7, with 7 positions matching TRBD1. This CDR3 comprises 14 residues. Germline V gene lookup returns CDR1 SGHNT and CDR2 YYREEE (reference sequence). Trimming removed 5 bases from V and 2 bases from J; junction bases left unmatched: 7. The CDR3 is CASSLYGQAYEQYF. The DNA of the CDR3 is TGTGCCAGCAGTTTGTACGGACAGGCCTACGAGCAGTACTTC.

V is TRBV2 and J is TRBJ1-2; TRBD1 might be the D (6 bases). Germline CDR1 reads SNHLY; CDR2 reads FYNNEI. Trimming took off 5 bases at V and 5 bases at J, with 15 bases between the two ends. The CDR3 consists of 14 residues. CDR3 loop: CASSSGTLAYGYTF. The CDR3 bases are TGTGCCAGCAGTTCCGGGACATTGGCTTATGGCTACACCTTC. The full variable domain, completed using reference TRBV2 and TRBJ1-2, is EPEVTQTPSHQVTQMGQEVILRCVPISNHLYFYWYRQILGQKVEFLVSFYNNEISEKSEIFDDQFSVERPDGSNFTLKIRSTKLEDSAMYFCASSSGTLAYGYTFGSGTRLTVV.

V usage is TRBV15 and J usage is TRBJ2-5; tentatively, D is TRBD2 (5 bases). CDR1 is LNHNV and CDR2 is YYDKDF in the germline V gene (reference sequence). Deletions cut 0 bases from V and 7 bases from J, with 21 bases between. The CDR3 runs 17 residues. The CDR3 region has the DNA TGTGCCACCAGCAGAGATTCCCCGGGCTCACCCCGGGGGACCCAGTACTTC. It is translated as CATSRDSPGSPRGTQYF.

This clone showed up just once. The chain combines TRBV6-1 with TRBJ1-1; tentatively, D is TRBD1 (5 bases). The V end lost 6 bases, the J end lost 1 base, and 9 bases lay between the germline ends. The germline CDR1 and CDR2 sequences are MNHNS and SASEGT. This CDR3 spans 13 amino acids. CDR3 residues: CASRFGANTEAFF. The CDR3 region has the DNA TGTGCCAGCAGATTTGGGGCGAACACTGAAGCTTTCTTT.

This chain connects TRBV6-5 to TRBJ2-7; D possibly corresponds to TRBD1 (5 bases). The germline gives CDR1 MNHEY, CDR2 SVGAGI. The ends were cut back, 6 bases at V and 6 bases at J, with 18 bases in the middle. The CDR3 contains 14 residues. The CDR3 loop reads CASSWGRTATEQYF. The CDR3 DNA sequence: TGTGCCAGCAGCTGGGGCAGGACCGCGACCGAGCAGTACTTC.

This chain connects TRBV4-2 to TRBJ2-7; 7 bases map to TRBD2. In germline, CDR1 is LGHNA, CDR2 YNFKEQ. The ends lost 3 bases at V and 5 bases at J; junction bases unmatched: 16. The CDR3 length is 17 residues. CDR3 DNA: TGTGCCAGCAGCCATTCGGCTCGAGCGGGACGGCCCCACGAGCAGTACTTC. This gives the protein CASSHSARAGRPHEQYF.

The CDR3 DNA reads as TGCAGCGTTGGGGACAGGGGGCTAGGCAATCAGCCCCAGCATTTT. Translated: CSVGDRGLGNQPQHF. The J gene is TRBJ1-5, the V gene TRBV29-1, with 12 bases fitting TRBD1. CDR3 length: 15 residues. Trimming removed 4 bases from V and 2 bases from J; junction bases left unmatched: 3. Germline lookup yields CDR1 SQVTM and CDR2 ANQGSEA.

The chain combines TRBV7-9 with TRBJ2-7; 7 nucleotides agree with TRBD1. V dropped 6 bases and J dropped 3; count of bases not matched to a gene: 5. CDR1 and CDR2 (germline): SEHNR, FQNEAQ (reference sequence). The CDR3 covers 13 residues. This CDR3 reads CASRSDRVYEQYF. CDR3 DNA: TGTGCCAGCAGATCCGACAGGGTCTACGAGCAGTACTTC. Supplemented by reference TRBV7-9 and TRBJ2-7, the full variable domain reads DTGVSQNPRHKITKRGQNVTFRCDPISEHNRLYWYRQTLGQGPEFLTYFQNEAQLEKSRLLSDRFSAERPKGSFSTLEIQRTEQGDSAMYLCASRSDRVYEQYFGPGTRLTVT.

This chain links TRBV6-5 with TRBJ2-7; tentative D call: TRBD2 (6 bases). The germline CDR1 and CDR2 sequences are MNHEY and SVGAGI. Trimming shortened V by 5 bases and J by 3 bases, and 17 bases separated the two germline ends. The CDR3 totals 15 residues. Written as DNA, the CDR3 is TGTGCCAGCAGTAGCCAACCCGGGAGAAGCTACGAGCAGTACTTC. It specifies CASSSQPGRSYEQYF.

This rearrangement joins TRBV19 to TRBJ1-4, with a possible D match to TRBD1 (5 bases). The CDR3 length is 13 residues. The germline V gene has CDR1 LNHDA and CDR2 SQIVND (reference sequence). V gave up 6 bases and J gave up 4 bases, with 9 bases separating them. The CDR3 protein is CASSTGDNEKLFF. CDR3 bases: TGTGCCAGTAGCACGGGGGATAATGAAAAACTGTTTTTT.

The chain combines TRBV4-1 with TRBJ2-5; D unresolved. In germline, CDR1 is MGHRA, CDR2 YSYEKL. CDR3 length: 16 residues. The ends were cut back, 5 bases at V and 1 base at J, with 17 bases in the middle. DNA of the CDR3: TGCGCCAGCAGCTCACCGGAGAGGAGAGTCCAAGAGACCCAGTACTTC. It yields the protein CASSSPERRVQETQYF.

V and J are TRBV6-1 and TRBJ1-4; the match to TRBD1 covers 9 bases. This CDR3 has 14 amino acids. J was trimmed by 6 bases and V by 7 bases; bases with no gene match: 6. Germline V gives CDR1 MNHNS, CDR2 SASEGT. The CDR3 is CASIWGTGYEKLFF. The CDR3 DNA is TGTGCCAGCATTTGGGGGACAGGGTATGAAAAACTGTTTTTT.

J is TRBJ2-3 and V is TRBV19, with D unresolved. Trimming took off 8 bases at V and 2 bases at J, with 11 bases between the two ends. Germline V CDR1 and CDR2: LNHDA, SQIVND (reference sequence). This CDR3 has 13 amino acids. The DNA for the CDR3 is TGTGCCAGTGGCGCGGCCATCACAGATACGCAGTATTTT. As protein: CASGAAITDTQYF. Combining the CDR3 with reference TRBV19 and TRBJ2-3 gives the whole variable domain DGGITQSPKYLFRKEGQNVTLSCEQNLNHDAMYWYRQDPGQGLRLIYYSQIVNDFQKGDIAEGYSVSREKKESFPLTVTSAQKNPTAFYLCASGAAITDTQYFGPGTRLTVL.